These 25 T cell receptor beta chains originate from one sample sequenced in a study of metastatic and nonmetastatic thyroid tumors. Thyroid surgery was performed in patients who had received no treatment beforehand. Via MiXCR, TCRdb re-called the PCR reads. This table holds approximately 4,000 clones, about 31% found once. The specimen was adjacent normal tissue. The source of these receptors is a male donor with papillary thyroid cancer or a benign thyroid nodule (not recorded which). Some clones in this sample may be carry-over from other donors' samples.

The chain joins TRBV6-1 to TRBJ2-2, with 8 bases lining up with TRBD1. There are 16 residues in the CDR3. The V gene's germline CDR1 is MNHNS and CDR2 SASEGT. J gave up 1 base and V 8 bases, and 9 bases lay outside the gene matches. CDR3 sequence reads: CASGSRGQKNTGELFF. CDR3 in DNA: TGTGCCAGCGGATCCAGGGGGCAGAAGAACACCGGGGAGCTGTTTTTT.

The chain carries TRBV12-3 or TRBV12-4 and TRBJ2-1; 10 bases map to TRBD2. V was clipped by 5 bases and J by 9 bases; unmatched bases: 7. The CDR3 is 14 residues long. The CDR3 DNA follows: TGTGCCAGCAGTAACAGCGGGGGGGCCAGTGAGCAGTTCTTC. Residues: CASSNSGGASEQFF.

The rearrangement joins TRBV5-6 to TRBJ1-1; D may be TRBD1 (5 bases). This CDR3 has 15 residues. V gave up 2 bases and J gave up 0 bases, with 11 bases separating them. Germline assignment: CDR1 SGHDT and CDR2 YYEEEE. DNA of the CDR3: TGTGCCAGCAGCTTTGGGGCAGGGCTGAACACTGAAGCTTTCTTT. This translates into CASSFGAGLNTEAFF.

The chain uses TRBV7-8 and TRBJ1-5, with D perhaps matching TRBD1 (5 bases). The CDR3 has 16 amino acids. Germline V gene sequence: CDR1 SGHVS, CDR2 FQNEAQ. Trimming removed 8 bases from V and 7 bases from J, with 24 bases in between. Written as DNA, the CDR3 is TGTGCCAGCGTCTTAGATGGGGCAGGGACGGGGCAGCCCCAGCATTTT. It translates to CASVLDGAGTGQPQHF.

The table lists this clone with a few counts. CDR3 bases: TGTGCCAGCAGTCCGCTAGCGGAGAGGAACACCGGGGAGCTGTTTTTT. This translates into CASSPLAERNTGELFF. The chain has TRBV27 and TRBJ2-2, with 7 nucleotides matching TRBD2. The CDR3 is made up of 16 amino acids. V lost 5 bases, J lost 1 base, and 7 bases stayed unmatched. CDR1 MNHEY and CDR2 SMNVEV come from the germline V gene (reference sequence).

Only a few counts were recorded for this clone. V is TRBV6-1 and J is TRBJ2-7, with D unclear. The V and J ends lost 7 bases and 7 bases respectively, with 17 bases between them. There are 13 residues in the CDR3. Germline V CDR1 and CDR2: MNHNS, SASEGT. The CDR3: CASTSYVGREQYF. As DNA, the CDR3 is TGTGCCAGCACCTCTTACGTCGGGCGGGAGCAGTACTTC.

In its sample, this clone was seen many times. CDR3 sequence (DNA): TGCGCCAGCAGCCAAACGGGACAGGACTATGGCTACACCTTC. Encoded protein: CASSQTGQDYGYTF. The rearrangement uses TRBV4-1 and TRBJ1-2, with 8 nucleotides matching TRBD1. The CDR3 loop spans 14 amino acids. The germline CDR1 and CDR2 sequences are MGHRA and YSYEKL. Trimming took 2 bases from V and 3 from J; bases not matched to a gene: 2.

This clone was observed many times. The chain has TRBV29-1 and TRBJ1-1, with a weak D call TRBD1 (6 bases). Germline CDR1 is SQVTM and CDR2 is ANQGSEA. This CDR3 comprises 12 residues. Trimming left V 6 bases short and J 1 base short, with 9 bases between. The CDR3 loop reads CSVVTGNTEAFF. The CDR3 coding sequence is TGCAGCGTGGTGACAGGGAACACTGAAGCTTTCTTT.

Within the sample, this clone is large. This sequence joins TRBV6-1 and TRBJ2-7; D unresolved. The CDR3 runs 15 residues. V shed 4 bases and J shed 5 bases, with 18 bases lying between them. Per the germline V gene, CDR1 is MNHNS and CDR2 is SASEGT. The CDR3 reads CASSGASNILDEQYF. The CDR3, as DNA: TGTGCCAGCAGTGGGGCATCTAATATATTAGACGAGCAGTACTTC.

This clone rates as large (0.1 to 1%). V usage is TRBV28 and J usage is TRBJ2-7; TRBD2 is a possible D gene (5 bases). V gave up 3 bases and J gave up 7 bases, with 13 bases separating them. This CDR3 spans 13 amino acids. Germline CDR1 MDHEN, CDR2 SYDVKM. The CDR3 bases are TGTGCCAGCAGTTTTTCCCGACGGGGAGAGCAGTACTTC. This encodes CASSFSRRGEQYF.

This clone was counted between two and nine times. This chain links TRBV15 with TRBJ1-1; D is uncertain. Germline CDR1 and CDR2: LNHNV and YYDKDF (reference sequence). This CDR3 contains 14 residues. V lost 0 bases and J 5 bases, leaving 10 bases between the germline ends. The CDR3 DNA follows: TGTGCCACCAGCAGAGATTTGGGAGGAACTGAAGCTTTCTTT. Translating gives CATSRDLGGTEAFF.

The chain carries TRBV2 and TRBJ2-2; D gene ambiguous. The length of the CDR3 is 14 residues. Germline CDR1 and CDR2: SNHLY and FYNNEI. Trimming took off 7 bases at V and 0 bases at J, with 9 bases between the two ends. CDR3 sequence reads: CASKGCANTGELFF. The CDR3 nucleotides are TGTGCCAGCAAGGGCTGTGCGAACACCGGGGAGCTGTTTTTT.

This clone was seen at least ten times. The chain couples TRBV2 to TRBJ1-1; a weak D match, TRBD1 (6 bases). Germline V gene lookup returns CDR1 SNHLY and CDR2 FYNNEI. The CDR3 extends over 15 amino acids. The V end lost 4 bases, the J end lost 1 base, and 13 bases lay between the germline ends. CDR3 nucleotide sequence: TGTGCCAGCAGTGCACAGGGCGGTGGGAACACTGAAGCTTTCTTT. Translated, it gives CASSAQGGGNTEAFF.

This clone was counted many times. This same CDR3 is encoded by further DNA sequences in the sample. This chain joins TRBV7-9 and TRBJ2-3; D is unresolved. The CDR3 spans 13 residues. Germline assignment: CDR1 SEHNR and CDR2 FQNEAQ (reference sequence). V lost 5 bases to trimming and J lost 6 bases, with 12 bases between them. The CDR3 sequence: CASSRGTRDTQYF. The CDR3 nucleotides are TGTGCCAGCAGCCGAGGCACCCGCGATACGCAGTATTTT.

CDR3 loop: CASRWGLSGGYTF. DNA of the CDR3: TGTGCCAGCCGGTGGGGGCTATCGGGTGGCTACACCTTC. V and J are TRBV28 and TRBJ1-2, with D tentatively TRBD1 (6 bases). Germline CDR1 MDHEN, CDR2 SYDVKM. The CDR3 is 13 amino acids. The V end lost 8 bases, the J end lost 7 bases, and 17 bases lay between the germline ends.

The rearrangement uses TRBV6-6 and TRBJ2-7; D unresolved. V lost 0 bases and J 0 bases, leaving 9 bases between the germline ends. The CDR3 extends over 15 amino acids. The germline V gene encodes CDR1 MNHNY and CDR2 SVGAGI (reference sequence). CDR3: CASSYSLPYSYEQYF. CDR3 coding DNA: TGTGCCAGCAGTTACTCTCTTCCCTACTCCTACGAGCAGTACTTC.

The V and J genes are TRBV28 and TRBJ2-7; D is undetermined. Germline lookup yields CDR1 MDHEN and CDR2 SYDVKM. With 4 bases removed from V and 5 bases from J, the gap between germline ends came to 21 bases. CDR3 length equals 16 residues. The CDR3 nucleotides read TGTGCCAGCAGTTCAGATGAGACGCGGAGCTCGGACGAGCAGTACTTC. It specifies CASSSDETRSSDEQYF.

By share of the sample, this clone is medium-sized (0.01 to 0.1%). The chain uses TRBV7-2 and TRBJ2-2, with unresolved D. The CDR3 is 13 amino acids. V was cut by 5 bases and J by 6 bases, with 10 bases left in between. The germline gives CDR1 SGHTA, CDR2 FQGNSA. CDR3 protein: CASSLTNAGELFF. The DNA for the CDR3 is TGTGCCAGCAGCCTGACAAATGCCGGGGAGCTGTTTTTT.

The CDR3 DNA sequence: TGTGCCAGCAGTTTCGTTGCACAGGGGTTACCACCCCTCCACTTT. Encoded protein: CASSFVAQGLPPLHF. The chain has TRBV12-3 or TRBV12-4 and TRBJ1-6; the match to TRBD1 covers 7 bases. This CDR3 contains 15 residues. Losses at the gene ends were 3 bases for V and 11 bases for J; bases not matched to a gene: 10.

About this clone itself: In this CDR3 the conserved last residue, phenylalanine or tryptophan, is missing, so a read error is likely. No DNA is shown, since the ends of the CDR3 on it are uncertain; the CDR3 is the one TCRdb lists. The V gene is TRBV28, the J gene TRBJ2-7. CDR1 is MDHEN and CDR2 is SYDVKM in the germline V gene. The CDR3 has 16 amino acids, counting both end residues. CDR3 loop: CASSSAETRSSYAHYL.

The DNA of the CDR3 is TGCGCCAGCGGACCAGGGACAGGGGAGGTTGGAGAGACCCAGTACTTC. This codes for CASGPGTGEVGETQYF. The J gene is TRBJ2-5, the V gene TRBV5-1; TRBD1 matches at 10 bases. From germline, CDR1 is SGHRS and CDR2 YFSETQ. J was trimmed by 4 bases and V by 7 bases; bases with no gene match: 13. CDR3 length: 16 amino acids.

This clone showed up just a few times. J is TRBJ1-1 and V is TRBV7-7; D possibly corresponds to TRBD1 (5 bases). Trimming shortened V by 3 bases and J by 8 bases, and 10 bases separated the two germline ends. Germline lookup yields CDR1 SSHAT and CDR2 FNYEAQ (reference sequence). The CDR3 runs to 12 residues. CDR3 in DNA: TGTGCCAGCAGCTTCAGGGAAGCGGAAGCTTTCTTT. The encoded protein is CASSFREAEAFF.

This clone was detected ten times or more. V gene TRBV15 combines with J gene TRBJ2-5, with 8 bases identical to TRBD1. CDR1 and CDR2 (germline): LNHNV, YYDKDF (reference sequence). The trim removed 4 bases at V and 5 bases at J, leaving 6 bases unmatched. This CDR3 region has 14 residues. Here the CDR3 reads CATSKRTGIETQYF. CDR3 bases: TGTGCCACCAGCAAACGGACAGGGATTGAGACCCAGTACTTC.

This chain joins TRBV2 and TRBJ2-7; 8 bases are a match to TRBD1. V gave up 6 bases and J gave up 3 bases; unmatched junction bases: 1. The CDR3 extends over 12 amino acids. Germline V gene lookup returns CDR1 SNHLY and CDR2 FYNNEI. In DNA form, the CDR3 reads TGTGCCAGCAGAGACAGGGGCTACGAGCAGTACTTC. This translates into CASRDRGYEQYF.

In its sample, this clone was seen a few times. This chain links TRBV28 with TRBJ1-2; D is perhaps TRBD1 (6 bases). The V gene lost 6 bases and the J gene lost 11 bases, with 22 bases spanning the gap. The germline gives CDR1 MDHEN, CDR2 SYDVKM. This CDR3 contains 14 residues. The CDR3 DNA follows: TGTGCCAGCAGCCAGACATCCTCAGACAGGCAGTACACCTTC. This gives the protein CASSQTSSDRQYTF.